This T cell receptor (beta chain) derives from a study of T cell repertoires in cytomegalovirus infection. About the research overall: CMV epitopes, recently identified HLA-C-restricted and well-studied HLA-B-restricted, were used.

A single record per CDR3 protein comes from TCRdb applying MiXCR to the reads. The sample has some 800,000 distinct CDR3 sequences, about 30% seen once; the top ten hold 9.5% to 15%. The V and J ends lost 4 bases and 2 bases, in that order; junction bases with no gene match: 9. The CDR3 contains 16 residues. CDR1 and CDR2 (germline): LGHDT, YNNKEL (reference sequence). A remark on this clonotype: The antigen is undetermined.

The chain carries TRBV3-1 and TRBJ2-3; 7 nucleotides match TRBD1. The sequence came from a human donor in good health (CMV status not recorded). Some clones in this sample may be carry-over from other donors' samples. The input for sequencing was cultured CD8+ T cells from PBMCs, taken from culture after CMV antigen stimulation. The chain's CDR3 is CASSPLLTGLTDTQYF. The CDR3, as DNA: TGTGCCAGCAGCCCTCTCTTGACAGGGCTCACAGATACGCAGTATTTT.